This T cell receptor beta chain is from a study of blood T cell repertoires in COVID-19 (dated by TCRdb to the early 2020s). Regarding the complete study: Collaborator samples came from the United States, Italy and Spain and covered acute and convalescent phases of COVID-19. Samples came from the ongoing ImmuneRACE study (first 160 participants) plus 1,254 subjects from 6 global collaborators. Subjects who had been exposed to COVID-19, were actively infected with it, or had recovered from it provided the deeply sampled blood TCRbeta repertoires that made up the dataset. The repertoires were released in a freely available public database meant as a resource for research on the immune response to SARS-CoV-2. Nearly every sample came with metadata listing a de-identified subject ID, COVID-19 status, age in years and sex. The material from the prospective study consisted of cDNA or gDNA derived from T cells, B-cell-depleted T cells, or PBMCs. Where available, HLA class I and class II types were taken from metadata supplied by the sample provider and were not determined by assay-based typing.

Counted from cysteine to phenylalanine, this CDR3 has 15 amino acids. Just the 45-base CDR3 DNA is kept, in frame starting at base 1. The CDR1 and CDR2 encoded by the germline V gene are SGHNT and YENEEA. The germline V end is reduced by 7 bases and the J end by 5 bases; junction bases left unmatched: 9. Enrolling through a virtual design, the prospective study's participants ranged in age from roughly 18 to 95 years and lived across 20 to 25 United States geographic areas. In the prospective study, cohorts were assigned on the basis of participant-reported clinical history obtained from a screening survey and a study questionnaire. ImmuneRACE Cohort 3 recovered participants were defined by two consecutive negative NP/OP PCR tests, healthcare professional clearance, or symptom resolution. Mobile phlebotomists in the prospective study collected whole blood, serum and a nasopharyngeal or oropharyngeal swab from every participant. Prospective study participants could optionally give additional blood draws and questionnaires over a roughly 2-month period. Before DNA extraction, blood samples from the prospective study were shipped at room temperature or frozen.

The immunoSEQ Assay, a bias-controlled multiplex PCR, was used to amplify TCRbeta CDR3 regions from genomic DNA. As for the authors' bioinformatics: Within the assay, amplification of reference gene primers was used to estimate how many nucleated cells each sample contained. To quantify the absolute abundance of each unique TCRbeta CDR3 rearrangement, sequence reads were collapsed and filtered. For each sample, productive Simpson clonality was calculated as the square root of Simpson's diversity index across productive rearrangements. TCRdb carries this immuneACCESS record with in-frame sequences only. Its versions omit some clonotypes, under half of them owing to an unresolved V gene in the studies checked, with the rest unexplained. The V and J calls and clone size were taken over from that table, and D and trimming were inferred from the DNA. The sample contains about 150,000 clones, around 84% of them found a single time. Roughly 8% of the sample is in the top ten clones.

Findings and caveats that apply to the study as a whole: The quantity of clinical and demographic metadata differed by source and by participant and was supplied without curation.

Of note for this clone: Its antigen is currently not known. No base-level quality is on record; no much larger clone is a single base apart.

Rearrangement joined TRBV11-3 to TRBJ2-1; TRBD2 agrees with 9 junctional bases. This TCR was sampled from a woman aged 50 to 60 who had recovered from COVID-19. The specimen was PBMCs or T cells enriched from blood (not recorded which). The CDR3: CASKGGGAVHNEQFF. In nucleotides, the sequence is TGTGCCAGCAAGGGCGGGGGGGCGGTACACAATGAGCAGTTCTTC.